Shown below are 8 T cell receptor beta chains from a single sample sequenced in a study of T-cell memory formation after mild COVID-19. TCRdb fed the 5' RACE reads into MiXCR, producing one record per CDR3 protein. The table records a few hundred thousand distinct CDR3 sequences, roughly 13% of them present only once. Sequencing was carried out using PBMCs or a T cell subset sorted from them (not recorded which). These receptors were obtained from a man between 18 and 29 years old who had mild COVID-19 (a few samples of this study predate the infection). Cell type and time point are not known.

V gene TRBV10-3 combines with J gene TRBJ2-2; perhaps TRBD1 as D (6 bases). The V gene's germline CDR1 is ENHRY and CDR2 SYGVKD. This CDR3 spans 16 amino acids. Trimming removed 8 bases at V and 2 bases at J, with 18 bases between. The CDR3 DNA sequence: TGTGCCATCGCAGGGGTGGTCGGGACAAACACCGGGGAGCTGTTTTTT. It translates to CAIAGVVGTNTGELFF.

The rearrangement uses TRBV10-1 and TRBJ2-2; 7 positions agree with TRBD1. The CDR3 sequence is 16 residues long. Germline V gene data show CDR1 as WNHNN and CDR2 as SYGVQD (reference sequence). The V segment lost 3 bases and the J segment 5 bases; nucleotides outside the gene matches: 9. The CDR3 loop is CASSDLSTGSTGELFF. The CDR3 bases are TGCGCCAGCAGTGACCTCTCGACAGGGTCGACCGGGGAGCTGTTTTTT.

V usage is TRBV28 and J usage is TRBJ2-1; D is unresolved. V lost 5 bases, J lost 0 bases, and 17 bases lay in between. The length of the CDR3 is 17 residues. Germline V gene sequence: CDR1 MDHEN, CDR2 SYDVKM. Here the CDR3 DNA reads TGTGCCAGCAGTCTCCCCCCCAAGCTGAGCTCCTACAATGAGCAGTTCTTC. This gives the protein CASSLPPKLSSYNEQFF.

This clonotype came up a few times. The gene calls are TRBV29-1 and TRBJ2-7; TRBD2 is a possible D gene (6 bases). This CDR3 has 11 residues. CDR1 is SQVTM, CDR2 ANQGSEA, per germline. For the CDR3, the DNA is TGCAGCGTTGAAGAGGGAGGACGTCAGGACGTC. Translating it yields CSVEEGGRQDV.

This clonotype was recorded a few times. The rearrangement links TRBV29-1 to TRBJ1-2; 8 bases are shared with TRBD1. This CDR3 is built from 12 residues. J gave up 8 bases and V 5 bases, and 7 bases lay outside the gene matches. The germline V gene encodes CDR1 SQVTM and CDR2 ANQGSEA. CDR3 amino acids: CSVYGQGGGYTF. The DNA for the CDR3 is TGCAGCGTTTATGGACAGGGTGGCGGCTACACCTTC.

The V gene is TRBV6-2 or TRBV6-3, the J gene TRBJ2-3; D ambiguous. Germline values: CDR1 MNHEY, CDR2 SVGEGT. The CDR3 is made up of 10 amino acids. V was trimmed by 7 bases and J by 6 bases, leaving 5 bases between them. This CDR3 reads CASMHDTQYF. As DNA, the CDR3 is TGTGCCAGCATGCACGATACGCAGTATTTT.

This rearrangement joins TRBV27 to TRBJ1-5; 7 bases match TRBD1. This CDR3 region has 14 residues. The trim removed 5 bases at V and 4 bases at J, leaving 5 bases unmatched. Germline CDR1 MNHEY, CDR2 SMNVEV (reference sequence). CDR3 protein: CASSRQGPNQPQHF. The CDR3 bases are TGTGCCAGCAGTCGACAGGGACCTAATCAGCCCCAGCATTTT.

The chain carries TRBV7-3 and TRBJ2-2; 9 bases fit TRBD2. Germline V gene sequence: CDR1 SGHTA, CDR2 FQGTGA. V lost 8 bases, J lost 0 bases, and 7 bases stayed unmatched. The CDR3 runs to 16 residues. As DNA, the CDR3 is TGTGCCAGCTCCTTAGCGGGGGCCTCGAACACCGGGGAGCTGTTTTTT. It yields the protein CASSLAGASNTGELFF.